This TCR beta chain was identified during a study of blood T cell repertoires in COVID-19. Study summary: Sources were T cells, B-cell-depleted T cells, or PBMCs; the material itself was cDNA or gDNA.

The method was immunoSEQ multiplex PCR; TCRdb's version includes in-frame clones alone and lacks a portion of them. The profile shows around 170,000 clones, about four fifths of them singletons. The CDR3 consists of 15 residues. In germline, CDR1 is MDHEN, CDR2 SYDVKM. Trimming took 6 bases from V and 0 from J, leaving 9 bases between them. This clone was seen a few times. The chain recombines TRBV28 with TRBJ1-6; D unresolved. This receptor was taken from a man between 65 and 85 years old who had recovered from COVID-19. The sequencing sample was made of peripheral blood. The CDR3 DNA reads TGTGCCAGCAGCCCTCGGAGCTCCTATAATTCACCCCTCCACTTT. It specifies CASSPRSSYNSPLHF. Full variable domain (outside the CDR3, taken from reference TRBV28 and TRBJ1-6): DVKVTQSSRYLVKRTGEKVFLECVQDMDHENMFWYRQDPGLGLRLIYFSYDVKMKEKGDIPEGYSVSREKKERFSLILESASTNQTSMYLCASSPRSSYNSPLHFGNGTRLTVT.